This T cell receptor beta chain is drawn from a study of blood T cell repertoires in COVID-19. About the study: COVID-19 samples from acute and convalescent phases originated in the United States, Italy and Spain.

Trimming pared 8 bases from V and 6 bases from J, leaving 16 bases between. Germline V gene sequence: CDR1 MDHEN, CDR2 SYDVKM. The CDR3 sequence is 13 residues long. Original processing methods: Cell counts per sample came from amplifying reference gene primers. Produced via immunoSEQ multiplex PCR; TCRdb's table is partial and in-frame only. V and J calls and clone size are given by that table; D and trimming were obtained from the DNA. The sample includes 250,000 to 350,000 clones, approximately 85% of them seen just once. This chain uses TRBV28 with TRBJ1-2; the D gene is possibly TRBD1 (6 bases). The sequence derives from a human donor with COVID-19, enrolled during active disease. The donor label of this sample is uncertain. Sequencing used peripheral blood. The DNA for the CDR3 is TGTGCCAGCCTGTCCTTTACAGGGAATGGCTACACCTTC. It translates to CASLSFTGNGYTF.